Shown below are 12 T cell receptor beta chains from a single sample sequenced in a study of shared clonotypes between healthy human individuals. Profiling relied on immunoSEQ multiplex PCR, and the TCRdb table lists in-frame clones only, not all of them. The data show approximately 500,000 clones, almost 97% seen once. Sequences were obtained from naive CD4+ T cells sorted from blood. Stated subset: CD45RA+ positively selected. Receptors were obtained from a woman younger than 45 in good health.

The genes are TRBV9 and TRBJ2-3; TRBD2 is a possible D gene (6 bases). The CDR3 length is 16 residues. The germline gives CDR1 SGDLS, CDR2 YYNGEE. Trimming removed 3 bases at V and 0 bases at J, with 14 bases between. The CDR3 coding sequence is TGTGCCAGCAGCGGCTTCGGCGGGACTAGCACAGATACGCAGTATTTT. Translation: CASSGFGGTSTDTQYF.

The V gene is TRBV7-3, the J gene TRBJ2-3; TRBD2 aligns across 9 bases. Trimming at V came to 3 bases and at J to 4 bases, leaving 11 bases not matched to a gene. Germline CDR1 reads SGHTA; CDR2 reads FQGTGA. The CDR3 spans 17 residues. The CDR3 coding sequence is TGTGCCAGCAGCTTCTACACGAGCGGGAGGAGGGCAGATACGCAGTATTTT. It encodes CASSFYTSGRRADTQYF.

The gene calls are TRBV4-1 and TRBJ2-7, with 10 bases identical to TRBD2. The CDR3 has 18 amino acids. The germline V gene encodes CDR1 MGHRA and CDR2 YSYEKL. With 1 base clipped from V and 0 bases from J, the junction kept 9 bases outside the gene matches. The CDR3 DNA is TGCGCCAGCAGCCAAGTGGGTAGCGGGAGGCTAAGCTCCTACGAGCAGTACTTC. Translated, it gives CASSQVGSGRLSSYEQYF.

The CDR3 DNA reads as TGTGCCAGCAAATTGACTAGCGGCCCCTACGAGCAGTACTTC. This sequence encodes CASKLTSGPYEQYF. The chain has TRBV2 and TRBJ2-7, with TRBD2 identical over 9 bases. The germline gives CDR1 SNHLY, CDR2 FYNNEI. CDR3 size: 14 residues. The V segment lost 7 bases and the J segment 2 bases; nucleotides outside the gene matches: 6.

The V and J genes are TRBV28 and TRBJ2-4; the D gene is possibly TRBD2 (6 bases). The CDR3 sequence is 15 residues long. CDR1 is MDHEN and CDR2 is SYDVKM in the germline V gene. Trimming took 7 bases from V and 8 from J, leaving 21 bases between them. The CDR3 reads CASNSRGAGWDIQYF. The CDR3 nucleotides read TGTGCCAGCAACTCGCGCGGGGCTGGATGGGACATTCAGTACTTC.

CDR3 sequence: CASSGGQGGRGETQYF. Written as DNA, the CDR3 is TGTGCCAGCAGCGGAGGACAGGGAGGCAGAGGGGAGACCCAGTACTTC. The chain carries TRBV9 and TRBJ2-5, with 8 bases aligning to TRBD1. The CDR3 has 16 amino acids. Germline CDR1 SGDLS, CDR2 YYNGEE. Losses at the gene ends were 3 bases for V and 5 bases for J; bases not matched to a gene: 12.

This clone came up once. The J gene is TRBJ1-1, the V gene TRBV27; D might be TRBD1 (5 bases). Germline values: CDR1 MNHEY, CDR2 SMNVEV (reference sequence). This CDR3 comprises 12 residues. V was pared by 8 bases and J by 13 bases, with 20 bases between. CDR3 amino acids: CASSRVGGQLFF. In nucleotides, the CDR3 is TGTGCCAGCTCTCGTGTGGGGGGTCAGCTTTTCTTT.

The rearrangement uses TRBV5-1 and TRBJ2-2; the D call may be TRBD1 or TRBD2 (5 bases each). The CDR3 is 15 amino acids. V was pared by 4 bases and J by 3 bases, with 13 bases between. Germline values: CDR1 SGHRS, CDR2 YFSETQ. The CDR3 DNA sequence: TGCGCCAGCAGCCCCTCAGGGCGGGACACCGGGGAGCTGTTTTTT. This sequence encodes CASSPSGRDTGELFF.

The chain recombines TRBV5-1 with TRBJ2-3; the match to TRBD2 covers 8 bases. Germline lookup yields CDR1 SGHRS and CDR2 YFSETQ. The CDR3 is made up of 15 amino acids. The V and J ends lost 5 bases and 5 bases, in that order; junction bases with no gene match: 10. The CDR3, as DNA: TGCGCCAGCAGTCAGCGGGAGAGCGGGGAAGATACGCAGTATTTT. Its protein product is CASSQRESGEDTQYF. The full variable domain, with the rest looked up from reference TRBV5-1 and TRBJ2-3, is KAGVTQTPRYLIKTRGQQVTLSCSPISGHRSVSWYQQTPGQGLQFLFEYFSETQRNKGNFPGRFSGRQFSNSRSEMNVSTLELGDSALYLCASSQRESGEDTQYFGPGTRLTVL.

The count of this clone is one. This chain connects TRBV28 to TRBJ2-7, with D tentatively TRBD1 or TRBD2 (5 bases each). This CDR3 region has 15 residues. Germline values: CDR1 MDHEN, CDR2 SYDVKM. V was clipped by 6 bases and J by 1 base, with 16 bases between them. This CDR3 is CASRPSRGVSYEQYF. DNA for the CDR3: TGTGCCAGCAGACCAAGTAGGGGAGTATCCTACGAGCAGTACTTC.

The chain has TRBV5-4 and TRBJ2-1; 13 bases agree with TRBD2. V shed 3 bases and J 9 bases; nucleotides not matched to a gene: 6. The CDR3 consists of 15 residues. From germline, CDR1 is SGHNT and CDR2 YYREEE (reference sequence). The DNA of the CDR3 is TGTGCCAGCAGCTGGACTAGCGGGAGATTGGGTGAGCAGTTCTTC. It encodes CASSWTSGRLGEQFF. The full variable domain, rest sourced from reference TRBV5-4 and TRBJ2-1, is ETGVTQSPTHLIKTRGQQVTLRCSSQSGHNTVSWYQQALGQGPQFIFQYYREEENGRGNFPPRFSGLQFPNYSSELNVNALELDDSALYLCASSWTSGRLGEQFFGPGTRLTVL.

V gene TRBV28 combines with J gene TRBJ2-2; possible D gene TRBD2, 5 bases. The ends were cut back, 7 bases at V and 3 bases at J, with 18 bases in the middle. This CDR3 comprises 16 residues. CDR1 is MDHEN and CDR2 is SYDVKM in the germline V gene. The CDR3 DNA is TGTGCCAGCAAGGGAGTAAGAGGGATCTACACCGGGGAGCTGTTTTTT. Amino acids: CASKGVRGIYTGELFF. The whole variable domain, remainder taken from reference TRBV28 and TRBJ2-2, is DVKVTQSSRYLVKRTGEKVFLECVQDMDHENMFWYRQDPGLGLRLIYFSYDVKMKEKGDIPEGYSVSREKKERFSLILESASTNQTSMYLCASKGVRGIYTGELFFGEGSRLTVL.